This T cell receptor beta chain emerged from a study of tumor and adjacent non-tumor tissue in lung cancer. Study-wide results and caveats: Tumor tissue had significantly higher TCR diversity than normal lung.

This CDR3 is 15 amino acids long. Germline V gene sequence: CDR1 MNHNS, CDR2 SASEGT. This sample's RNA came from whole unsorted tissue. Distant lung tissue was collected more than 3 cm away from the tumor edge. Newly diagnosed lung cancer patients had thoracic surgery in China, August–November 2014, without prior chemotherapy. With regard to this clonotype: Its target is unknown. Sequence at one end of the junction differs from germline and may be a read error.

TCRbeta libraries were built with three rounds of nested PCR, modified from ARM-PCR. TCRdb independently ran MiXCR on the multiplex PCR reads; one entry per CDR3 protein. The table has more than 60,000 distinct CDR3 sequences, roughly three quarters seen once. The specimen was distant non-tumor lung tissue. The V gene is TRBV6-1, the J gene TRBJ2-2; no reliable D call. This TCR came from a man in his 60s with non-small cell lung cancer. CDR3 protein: CANSGYSSNTGELFF. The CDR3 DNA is TGTGCCAACAGTGGATACTCATCGAACACCGGGGAGCTGTTTTTT.